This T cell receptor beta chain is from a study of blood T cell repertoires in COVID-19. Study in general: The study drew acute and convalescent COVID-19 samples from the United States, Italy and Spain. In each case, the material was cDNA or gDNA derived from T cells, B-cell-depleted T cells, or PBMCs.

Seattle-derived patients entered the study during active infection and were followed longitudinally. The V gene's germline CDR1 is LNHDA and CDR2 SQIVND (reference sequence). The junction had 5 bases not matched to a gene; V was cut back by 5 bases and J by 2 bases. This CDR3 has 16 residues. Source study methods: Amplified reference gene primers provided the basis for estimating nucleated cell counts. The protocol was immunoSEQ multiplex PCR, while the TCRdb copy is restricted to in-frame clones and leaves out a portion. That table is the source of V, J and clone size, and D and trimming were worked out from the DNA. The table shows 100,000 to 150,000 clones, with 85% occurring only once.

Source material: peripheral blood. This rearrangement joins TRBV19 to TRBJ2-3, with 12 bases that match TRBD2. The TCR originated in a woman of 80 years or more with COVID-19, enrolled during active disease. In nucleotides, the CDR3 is TGTGCCAGTAGTGCGACTAGCGGGAGCCCCACAGATACGCAGTATTTT. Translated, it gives CASSATSGSPTDTQYF.